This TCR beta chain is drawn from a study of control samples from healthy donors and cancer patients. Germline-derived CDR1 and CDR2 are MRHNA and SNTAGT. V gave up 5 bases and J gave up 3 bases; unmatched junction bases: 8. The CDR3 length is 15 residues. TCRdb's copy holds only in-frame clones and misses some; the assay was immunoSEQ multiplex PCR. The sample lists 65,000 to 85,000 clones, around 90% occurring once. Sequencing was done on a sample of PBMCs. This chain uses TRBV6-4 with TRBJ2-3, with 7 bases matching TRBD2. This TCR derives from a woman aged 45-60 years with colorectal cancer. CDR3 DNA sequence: TGTGCCAGCAGTTCCCAGGGCGGGGGAACAGATACGCAGTATTTT. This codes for CASSSQGGGTDTQYF.